The rows below give T cell receptor beta chains drawn from one sample of a study of CD8+ T cells in alopecia areata. This table comes from immunoSEQ multiplex PCR, and its TCRdb copy is limited to in-frame clones, with some not included. The profile covers some 58,000 clones, with about 45% appearing a single time and roughly 22% taken by the ten largest. Here the sequenced sample was CD8+ T cells sorted from blood, taken between weeks 36 and 40, from a patient treated with tofacitinib. These receptors came from a human donor with alopecia areata. CDR3s leave out the opening cysteine and the closing phenylalanine or tryptophan. Each record gives: CDR3 length, V gene, J gene, CDR3 protein.

14	TRBV5-5	TRBJ2-1	ASTHGGGAEGNGQF
13	TRBV4-1	TRBJ1-2	ASSQATHRNYGYT
11	TRBV6-5	TRBJ2-7	ASSYGGRGEQY
12	TRBV30	TRBJ2-7	AFHDRNLYYEQY
13	TRBV6-5	TRBJ1-5	ASSAYRTEGQPQH
9	TRBV20-1	TRBJ2-4	SAREGNIQY
11	TRBV4-1	TRBJ2-7	ASSQVRDYEQY
15	TRBV7-6	TRBJ2-5	ASSLGLAGGGQETQY
18	TRBV18	TRBJ2-5	ATQQAGQGWTGPAQETQY
14	TRBV5-1	TRBJ2-5	ARCCCDSFYQETQY
12	TRBV30	TRBJ1-1	AWSVGIMNTEAF
13	TRBV6-1	TRBJ1-2	ASMGQALQGYGYT
9	TRBV29-1	TRBJ2-1	STTGGNEQF
13	TRBV28	TRBJ2-7	ASSSRQRGAYEQY
12	TRBV6-1	TRBJ2-7	ASSEFKGRHEQY
13	TRBV9	TRBJ1-1	ASSDEAGVGTEAF
13	TRBV11-2	TRBJ2-7	ASSPRLAGSYEQY
14	TRBV7-9	TRBJ2-1	ASSLLTSKSYNEQF
10	TRBV11-2	TRBJ2-2	ASSLGAGELF
9	TRBV20-1	TRBJ2-1	SVGLNNEQF
13	TRBV11-2	TRBJ2-3	ASSLSGRGTDTQY
15	TRBV27	TRBJ2-3	ASTPSAGLSFTDTQY
12	TRBV15	TRBJ1-1	ATSRDRSNTEAF
16	TRBV7-6	TRBJ2-5	ASSPPGLAGAGEETQY
14	TRBV4-1	TRBJ2-1	ASSTRDRFSYNEQF
13	TRBV11-2	TRBJ1-2	ASSSRTGGVERHT
13	TRBV30	TRBJ2-3	AWSTGVGSTDTQY
13	TRBV2	TRBJ1-5	ASSELSGGNQPQH
12	TRBV5-1	TRBJ1-5	ASSLTGSNQPQH
10	TRBV29-1	TRBJ1-1	SVGTSITEAF
16	TRBV7-2	TRBJ2-3	ASSLAEATSGRQDTQY
14	TRBV2	TRBJ2-5	ASSLSSVTTEETQY
14	TRBV27	TRBJ2-6	ASSLSGGAGANVLT
11	TRBV30	TRBJ2-4	AWRDGAKNIQY
13	TRBV28	TRBJ2-1	ASSSFEGGVNEQF
13	TRBV30	TRBJ2-5	AWTGLAASQETQY
11	TRBV30	TRBJ2-7	AWSVLGALEQY
11	TRBV13	TRBJ1-5	ASSLGASQPQH
13	TRBV30	TRBJ2-6	AWSADRDGANVLT
11	TRBV30	TRBJ2-2	AWSVQSYGELF
12	TRBV29-1	TRBJ2-1	SVDEREGLREQF
13	TRBV6-4	TRBJ2-1	ASSRIAGAGDEQF
13	TRBV7-9	TRBJ2-1	ASSSLGTTYNEQF
13	TRBV29-1	TRBJ2-6	SVGGGGSGANVLT
14	TRBV2	TRBJ1-1	ASDPGQGARNTEAF
9	TRBV27	TRBJ2-2	ASSSTGELF
14	TRBV11-2	TRBJ2-5	ASSSTSGALKETQY
13	TRBV28	TRBJ2-5	ASSSQVVSGRPQY
13	TRBV4-1	TRBJ1-5	ASSHGTGGVQPQH
12	TRBV6-5	TRBJ2-7	ASSYKGLAYEQY
12	TRBV25-1	TRBJ2-7	ASSPTRGWMEQY
9	TRBV7-9	TRBJ2-7	ASSLGQLQY
9	TRBV29-1	TRBJ2-7	SVRASYEQY
10	TRBV25-1	TRBJ1-2	ASSEGVRGYT
14	TRBV9	TRBJ2-6	ASSVVPLTPKDVLT
12	TRBV7-9	TRBJ2-7	ASSPRDYINEQY
16	TRBV4-1	TRBJ1-3	ASSQDSQGALFGNTIY
9	TRBV29-1	TRBJ2-5	SVGEYGTQY
15	TRBV7-2	TRBJ2-1	ASSFRLAGGPGNEQF